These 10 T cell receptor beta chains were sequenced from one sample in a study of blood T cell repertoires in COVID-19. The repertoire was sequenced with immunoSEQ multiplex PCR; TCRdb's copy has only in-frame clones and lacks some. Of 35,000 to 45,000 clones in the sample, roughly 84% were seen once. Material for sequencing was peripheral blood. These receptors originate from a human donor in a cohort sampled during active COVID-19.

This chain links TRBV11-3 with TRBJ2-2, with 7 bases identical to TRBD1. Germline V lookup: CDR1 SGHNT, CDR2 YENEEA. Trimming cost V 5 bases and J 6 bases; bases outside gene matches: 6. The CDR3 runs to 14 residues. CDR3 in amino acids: CASSRTTGAGELFF. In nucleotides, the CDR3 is TGTGCCAGCAGCCGTACTACAGGGGCCGGGGAGCTGTTTTTT.

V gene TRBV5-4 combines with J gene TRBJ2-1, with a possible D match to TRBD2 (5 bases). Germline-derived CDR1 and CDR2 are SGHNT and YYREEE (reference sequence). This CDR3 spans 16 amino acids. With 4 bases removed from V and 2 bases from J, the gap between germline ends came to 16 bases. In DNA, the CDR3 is TGTGCCAGCAGCAAAACCGGGATTCCGCCCTACAATGAGCAGTTCTTC. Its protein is CASSKTGIPPYNEQFF.

The CDR3 bases are TGTGCCAGCTCACCCGGGGACTTCTACGAGCAGTACTTC. As protein: CASSPGDFYEQYF. This sequence joins TRBV18 and TRBJ2-7; possibly TRBD2 for D (6 bases). V lost 3 bases and J 3 bases, leaving 9 bases between the germline ends. Germline lookup yields CDR1 KGHSH and CDR2 LQKENI. This CDR3 comprises 13 residues.

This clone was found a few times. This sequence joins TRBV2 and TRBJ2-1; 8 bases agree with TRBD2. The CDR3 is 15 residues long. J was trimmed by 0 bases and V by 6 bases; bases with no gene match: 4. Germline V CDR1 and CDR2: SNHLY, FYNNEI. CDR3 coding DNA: TGTGCCAGCAGCCTAGGGACTAGCTCCTACAATGAGCAGTTCTTC. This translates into CASSLGTSSYNEQFF.

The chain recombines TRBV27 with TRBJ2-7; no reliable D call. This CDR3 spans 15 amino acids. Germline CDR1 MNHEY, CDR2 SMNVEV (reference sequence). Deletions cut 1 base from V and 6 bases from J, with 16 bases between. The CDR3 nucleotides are TGTGCCAGCAGTTTATATCCGGGTCCGCTATCCGAGCAGTACTTC. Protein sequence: CASSLYPGPLSEQYF.

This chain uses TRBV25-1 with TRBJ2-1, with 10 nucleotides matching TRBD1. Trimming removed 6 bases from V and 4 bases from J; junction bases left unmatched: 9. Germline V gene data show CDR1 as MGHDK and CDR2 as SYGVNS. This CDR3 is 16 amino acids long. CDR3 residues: CASRERPGQGYNEQFF. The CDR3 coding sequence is TGTGCCAGCAGAGAAAGACCGGGACAGGGGTACAATGAGCAGTTCTTC.

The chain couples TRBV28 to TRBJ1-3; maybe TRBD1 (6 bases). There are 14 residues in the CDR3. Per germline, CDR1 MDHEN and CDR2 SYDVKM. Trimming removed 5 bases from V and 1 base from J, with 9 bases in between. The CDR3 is CASSLRGSGNTIYF. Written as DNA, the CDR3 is TGTGCCAGCAGTCTCAGGGGTTCTGGAAACACCATATATTTT. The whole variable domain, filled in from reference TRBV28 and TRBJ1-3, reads DVKVTQSSRYLVKRTGEKVFLECVQDMDHENMFWYRQDPGLGLRLIYFSYDVKMKEKGDIPEGYSVSREKKERFSLILESASTNQTSMYLCASSLRGSGNTIYFGEGSWLTVV.

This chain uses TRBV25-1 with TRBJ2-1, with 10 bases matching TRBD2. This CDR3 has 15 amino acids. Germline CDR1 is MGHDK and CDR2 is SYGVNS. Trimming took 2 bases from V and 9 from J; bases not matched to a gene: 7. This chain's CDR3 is CASSEPSGGFGEQFF. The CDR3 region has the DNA TGTGCCAGCAGTGAACCTAGCGGGGGCTTTGGTGAGCAGTTCTTC.

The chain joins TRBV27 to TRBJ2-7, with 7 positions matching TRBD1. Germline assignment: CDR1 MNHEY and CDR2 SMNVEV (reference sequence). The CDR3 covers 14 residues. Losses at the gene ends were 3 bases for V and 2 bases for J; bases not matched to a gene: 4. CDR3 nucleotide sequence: TGTGCCAGCAGTTTCTCGGGACAGCCCTACGAGCAGTACTTC. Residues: CASSFSGQPYEQYF.

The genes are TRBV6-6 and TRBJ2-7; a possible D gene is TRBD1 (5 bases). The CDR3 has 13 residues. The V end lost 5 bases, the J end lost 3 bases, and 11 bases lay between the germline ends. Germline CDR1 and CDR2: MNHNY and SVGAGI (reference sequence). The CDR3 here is CASSSQGSYEQYF. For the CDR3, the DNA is TGTGCCAGCAGTAGCCAGGGCAGCTACGAGCAGTACTTC.